This T cell receptor beta chain was documented in a study of control samples from healthy donors and cancer patients. Germline lookup yields CDR1 MNHNY and CDR2 SVGAGI (reference sequence). Trimming cost V 7 bases and J 2 bases, with 11 bases left between them. The CDR3 sequence is 14 residues long. TCRdb's copy holds only in-frame clones and misses some; the assay was immunoSEQ multiplex PCR. The sample has around 75,000 clones, roughly 92% seen once; the top ten hold nearly 6%. Sample: blood. The receptor's source is a woman aged 60-75 years in good health. This chain connects TRBV6-6 to TRBJ1-4; tentatively, D is TRBD1 (6 bases). The CDR3 sequence is CASNYRATNEKLFF. CDR3 nucleotide sequence: TGTGCCAGCAACTACAGGGCGACTAATGAAAAACTGTTTTTT.